Listed below are T cell receptor beta chains from one sample, sequenced in a study of blood T cell repertoires in COVID-19. Here immunoSEQ multiplex PCR was the method, and the copy in TCRdb shows in-frame clones only, minus some. The sample holds some 150,000 clones, approximately 80% seen once. The sequenced sample consisted of peripheral blood. The receptors were sampled from a human donor in a cohort sampled during active COVID-19. Both conserved end residues are part of each CDR3. Fields, in order: D gene, V gene, J gene, clone size, CDR3 protein, CDR3 DNA. The D gene is left open where the match is weak. Rows give clone size only sometimes, using once, few, many, or a class for an expanded clone.

.	TRBV3-1/TRBV3-2	TRBJ2-1	.	CASSQGAGTNNEQFF	TGTGCCAGCAGCCAAGGCGCCGGGACAAATAATGAGCAGTTCTTC
.	TRBV18	TRBJ1-2	.	CASSPGHLNYGYTF	TGTGCCAGCTCACCGGGACATTTAAACTATGGCTACACCTTC
.	TRBV10-3	TRBJ1-3	.	CATRQSSSGNTIYF	TGTGCCACCCGACAGTCGAGCTCTGGAAACACCATATATTTT
.	TRBV30	TRBJ2-2	.	CAWNRQGRTGELFF	TGTGCCTGGAATCGGCAGGGTCGGACCGGGGAGCTGTTTTTT
.	TRBV12-3/TRBV12-4	TRBJ1-1	.	CASRPAGGTAFF	TGTGCCAGCAGACCCGCCGGGGGGACTGCTTTCTTT
TRBD2	TRBV5-4	TRBJ2-1	once	CASSLDPAGGYNEQFF	TGTGCCAGCAGCTTGGACCCAGCGGGAGGCTACAATGAGCAGTTCTTC
TRBD1	TRBV11-3	TRBJ2-1	.	CASSRTGERSEQFF	TGTGCCAGCAGCCGGACAGGGGAAAGGAGTGAGCAGTTCTTC
.	TRBV9	TRBJ1-6	once	CASSVSGRELNSPLHF	TGTGCCAGCAGCGTCTCAGGGCGGGAACTTAATTCACCCCTCCACTTT
TRBD1	TRBV7-9	TRBJ1-1	.	CASSSIRDRPEAFF	TGTGCCAGCAGCTCCATCCGGGACAGACCTGAAGCTTTCTTT
TRBD1	TRBV15	TRBJ2-7	.	CATSIPGTGSYEQYF	TGTGCCACCAGCATCCCTGGGACAGGCTCCTACGAGCAGTACTTC
.	TRBV6-5	TRBJ2-2	once	CASTVQGLGELFF	TGTGCCAGCACCGTACAGGGATTGGGGGAGCTGTTTTTT
TRBD1	TRBV2	TRBJ2-1	.	CASSGGQVLNYNEQFF	TGTGCCAGCAGTGGCGGACAGGTCTTGAACTACAATGAGCAGTTCTTC
.	TRBV24-1	TRBJ2-2	.	CATSWGIGELFF	TGTGCCACCAGTTGGGGCATCGGGGAGCTGTTTTTT
TRBD1	TRBV7-9	TRBJ2-5	.	CASSPGQGNQETQYF	TGTGCCAGCAGTCCGGGACAGGGTAACCAAGAGACCCAGTACTTC
.	TRBV7-9	TRBJ2-3	few	CASSPPAGFTDTQYF	TGTGCCAGCAGCCCCCCGGCGGGTTTCACAGATACGCAGTATTTT
TRBD1	TRBV7-2	TRBJ2-2	once	CASSLETGAGELFF	TGTGCCAGCAGCTTAGAGACAGGGGCCGGGGAGCTGTTTTTT
TRBD1	TRBV7-9	TRBJ1-4	.	CASTRTGGGEKLFF	TGTGCCAGCACGAGGACAGGGGGCGGAGAAAAACTGTTTTTT
TRBD1	TRBV6-5	TRBJ1-2	.	CASSPGQVRGSGYTF	TGTGCCAGCAGCCCGGGACAGGTCCGGGGATCTGGCTACACCTTC
.	TRBV3-1/TRBV3-2	TRBJ2-1	once	CASSQDTQAGHEQFF	TGTGCCAGCAGCCAAGATACCCAAGCAGGCCATGAGCAGTTCTTC
.	TRBV7-3	TRBJ1-1	.	CASSLRGGSNTEAFF	TGTGCCAGCAGCTTAAGGGGGGGTTCGAACACTGAAGCTTTCTTT
.	TRBV7-3	TRBJ1-3	many	CASSLNAGRGIYF	TGTGCCAGCAGCTTAAACGCCGGACGGGGAATATATTTT
TRBD1	TRBV27	TRBJ1-2	.	CASSLMAGGGYGYTF	TGTGCCAGCAGTTTAATGGCAGGGGGCGGCTATGGCTACACCTTC
.	TRBV2	TRBJ2-6	many	CASSPTGTGANVLTF	TGTGCCAGCAGTCCAACAGGGACTGGGGCCAACGTCCTGACTTTC
TRBD1	TRBV19	TRBJ2-3	.	CASSATGGIDTQYF	TGTGCCAGTAGTGCGACAGGGGGGATAGATACGCAGTATTTT
TRBD2	TRBV28	TRBJ2-3	.	CASSGGTSGYTDTQYF	TGTGCCAGCAGTGGAGGGACTAGCGGATACACAGATACGCAGTATTTT
.	TRBV18	TRBJ2-5	.	CASSPPDLRAGETQYF	TGTGCCAGCTCACCACCTGATCTCAGGGCGGGGGAGACCCAGTACTTC
.	TRBV7-2	TRBJ2-7	.	CASSSFKGTSRSYEQYF	TGTGCCAGCAGCTCCTTTAAAGGGACTTCCCGCTCCTACGAGCAGTACTTC
.	TRBV6-2/TRBV6-3	TRBJ1-5	.	CASSQQGEDQPQHF	TGTGCCAGCAGTCAACAGGGTGAGGATCAGCCCCAGCATTTT
.	TRBV5-1	TRBJ2-3	.	CASTEGWGTSTDTQYF	TGCGCCAGCACCGAAGGATGGGGGACTAGCACAGATACGCAGTATTTT
TRBD2	TRBV2	TRBJ2-1	many	CASHYFLVGLVGERIQFF	TGTGCCAGCCACTACTTCTTGGTCGGACTAGTCGGAGAGAGGATACAGTTCTTC
.	TRBV7-9	TRBJ1-1	.	CASSLDGGGTEAFF	TGTGCCAGCAGCTTAGATGGGGGAGGTACTGAAGCTTTCTTT
TRBD1	TRBV5-4	TRBJ1-2	once	CASSLVVSGTGLYGYTF	TGTGCCAGCAGCTTGGTGGTGAGCGGGACAGGGCTCTATGGCTACACCTTC
.	TRBV7-2	TRBJ2-3	.	CASSLAFFSTDTQYF	TGTGCCAGCAGCTTAGCGTTCTTTAGCACAGATACGCAGTATTTT
.	TRBV18	TRBJ1-1	.	CASSSAAVNTEAFF	TGTGCCAGCTCTTCCGCGGCAGTGAACACTGAAGCTTTCTTT
TRBD1	TRBV9	TRBJ1-3	.	CASSGDRGNTIYF	TGTGCCAGCAGCGGGGACAGGGGAAACACCATATATTTT
.	TRBV7-2	TRBJ2-2	.	CASSLAGRGTGELFF	TGTGCCAGCAGCTTAGCAGGGAGAGGCACCGGGGAGCTGTTTTTT
TRBD1	TRBV19	TRBJ1-2	.	CASSILGQGYTF	TGTGCCAGTAGTATCTTGGGACAGGGCTACACCTTC
TRBD2	TRBV5-1	TRBJ2-3	.	CASRGAGVRTDTQYF	TGCGCCAGCCGCGGGGCGGGGGTTAGAACAGATACGCAGTATTTT
TRBD2	TRBV28	TRBJ2-1	.	CASSQGLAGANEQFF	TGTGCCAGCAGTCAAGGACTAGCGGGAGCGAATGAGCAGTTCTTC
.	TRBV5-4	TRBJ2-1	.	CASSLEGQYASEQFF	TGTGCCAGCAGCTTGGAAGGACAGTATGCGTCTGAGCAGTTCTTC
TRBD1	TRBV5-1	TRBJ2-3	.	CASSSGTGDRGTDTQYF	TGCGCCAGCAGCTCCGGGACAGGGGACCGGGGCACAGATACGCAGTATTTT
TRBD2	TRBV28	TRBJ2-3	.	CASSNPGLAGAGQQYF	TGTGCCAGCTCAAACCCGGGACTAGCGGGGGCTGGACAGCAGTATTTT
.	TRBV7-9	TRBJ2-1	.	CASSFLSGYNEQFF	TGTGCCAGCAGCTTTTTGAGCGGATACAATGAGCAGTTCTTC
.	TRBV2	TRBJ1-5	.	CASSESGSGQPQHF	TGTGCCAGCAGTGAATCAGGGTCCGGTCAGCCCCAGCATTTT
TRBD1	TRBV11-3	TRBJ1-2	.	CASSLQRDRRPLYGYTF	TGTGCCAGCAGCTTACAGAGGGACAGGCGACCACTTTATGGCTACACCTTC
TRBD1	TRBV2	TRBJ1-5	.	CASRWGQGKGASNQPQHF	TGTGCCAGCAGGTGGGGACAGGGGAAGGGGGCTAGCAATCAGCCCCAGCATTTT
.	TRBV7-9	TRBJ1-4	once	CASSQTGDEKLFF	TGTGCCAGCAGCCAAACCGGTGATGAAAAACTGTTTTTT
TRBD1	TRBV3-1/TRBV3-2	TRBJ1-1	.	CASSPGWTGTLGTEAFF	TGTGCCAGCAGCCCAGGATGGACAGGGACTTTGGGGACTGAAGCTTTCTTT
.	TRBV20-1	TRBJ1-5	.	CSARLGGAQHF	TGCAGTGCTAGACTAGGGGGAGCCCAGCATTTT
.	TRBV27	TRBJ2-3	.	CASSRRLASTDTQYF	TGTGCCAGCAGTCGGAGACTGGCTAGCACAGATACGCAGTATTTT
.	TRBV14	TRBJ2-5	.	CASSRTDRETQYF	TGTGCCAGCAGCAGGACAGATCGAGAGACCCAGTACTTC
.	TRBV5-4	TRBJ1-1	.	CASSLGGSNTEAFF	TGTGCCAGCAGCTTGGGAGGGAGCAACACTGAAGCTTTCTTT
.	TRBV5-6	TRBJ1-2	.	CASGQTGIKSGYTF	TGTGCCAGCGGCCAAACGGGTATCAAGTCTGGCTACACCTTC
TRBD1	TRBV6-4	TRBJ1-1	.	CASSAQTSGGTEAFF	TGTGCCAGCAGTGCGCAAACATCAGGGGGCACTGAAGCTTTCTTT
.	TRBV27	TRBJ2-5	.	CASRRGKETQYF	TGTGCCAGCAGACGCGGCAAAGAGACCCAGTACTTC